The 5 T cell receptor beta chains presented below share a single source sample, sequenced in a study of OX40 agonist ivuxolimab in advanced cancers. Library creation used the immunoSEQ multiplex PCR assay. TCRdb holds this immuneACCESS table with in-frame rearrangements only. Some clones are missing; in checked studies, unresolved V genes explain under half, and the rest has no known cause. The sample table holds roughly 17,000 clones, of which over 75% were seen once. 25% to 30% of the sample goes to the ten largest clones. Specimen: CD4+ or CD8+ T cells sorted from blood, collected in a trial of the OX40 agonist ivuxolimab. All receptors come from an adult with an advanced solid tumor such as melanoma, head and neck, liver or kidney cancer.

The gene calls are TRBV5-1 and TRBJ2-5; perhaps TRBD1 as D (5 bases). V was cut by 4 bases and J by 5 bases, with 12 bases left in between. Germline lookup yields CDR1 SGHRS and CDR2 YFSETQ. This CDR3 contains 13 residues. The DNA of the CDR3 is TGCGCCAGCAGCCCTGACAGACGGGAGACCCAGTACTTC. Translated: CASSPDRRETQYF. Full variable domain (missing parts from reference TRBV5-1 and TRBJ2-5): KAGVTQTPRYLIKTRGQQVTLSCSPISGHRSVSWYQQTPGQGLQFLFEYFSETQRNKGNFPGRFSGRQFSNSRSEMNVSTLELGDSALYLCASSPDRRETQYFGPGTRLLVL.

The chain uses TRBV7-9 and TRBJ1-2; D not certain. The V gene lost 5 bases and the J gene lost 2 bases, with 15 bases spanning the gap. The CDR3 sequence is 15 residues long. The V gene's germline CDR1 is SEHNR and CDR2 FQNEAQ (reference sequence). The CDR3 DNA follows: TGTGCCAGCAGCCACACCCGGGGAGGGAACTATGGCTACACCTTC. This gives the protein CASSHTRGGNYGYTF.

The V and J genes are TRBV6-1 and TRBJ2-7; the match to TRBD1 covers 11 bases. This CDR3 is built from 13 residues. Per germline, CDR1 MNHNS and CDR2 SASEGT. The junction had 6 bases not matched to a gene; V was cut back by 10 bases and J by 4 bases. CDR3 loop: CATWTGGKYEQYF. DNA of the CDR3: TGTGCCACCTGGACAGGGGGCAAATACGAGCAGTACTTC.

This clone came up once. This chain links TRBV29-1 with TRBJ2-4; D call uncertain. The CDR3 has 13 amino acids. The V end was cut by 1 base, the J end by 0 bases, with 4 bases between. Germline V gene lookup returns CDR1 SQVTM and CDR2 ANQGSEA. The CDR3 coding sequence is TGCAGCGTTGAAGGGCTAGCCAAAAACATTCAGTACTTC. Residues: CSVEGLAKNIQYF.

The chain couples TRBV7-9 to TRBJ2-7; TRBD1 matches 7 bases. Germline V lookup: CDR1 SEHNR, CDR2 FQNEAQ (reference sequence). There are 13 residues in the CDR3. V lost 4 bases and J lost 0; bases outside the gene matches: 0. In nucleotides, the CDR3 is TGTGCCAGCAGCTGGGACAGCTCCTACGAGCAGTACTTC. Translated, it gives CASSWDSSYEQYF.